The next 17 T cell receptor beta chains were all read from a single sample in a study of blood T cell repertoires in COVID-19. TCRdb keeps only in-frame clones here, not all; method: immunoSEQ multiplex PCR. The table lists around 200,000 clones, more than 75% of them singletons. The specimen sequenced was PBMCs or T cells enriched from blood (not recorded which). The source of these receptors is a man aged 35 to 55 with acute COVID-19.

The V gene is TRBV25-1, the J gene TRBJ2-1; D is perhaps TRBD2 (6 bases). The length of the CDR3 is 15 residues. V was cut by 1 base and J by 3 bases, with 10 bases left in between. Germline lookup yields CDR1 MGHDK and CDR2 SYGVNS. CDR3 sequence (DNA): TGTGCCAGCAGTGAATCCGGGAGCTTCTACAATGAGCAGTTCTTC. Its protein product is CASSESGSFYNEQFF.

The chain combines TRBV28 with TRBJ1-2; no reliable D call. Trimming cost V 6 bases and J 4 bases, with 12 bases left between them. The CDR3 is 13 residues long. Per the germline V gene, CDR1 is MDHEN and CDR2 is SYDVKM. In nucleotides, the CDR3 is TGTGCCAGCAGCCGGGGAAAGATCTATGGCTACACCTTC. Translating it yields CASSRGKIYGYTF.

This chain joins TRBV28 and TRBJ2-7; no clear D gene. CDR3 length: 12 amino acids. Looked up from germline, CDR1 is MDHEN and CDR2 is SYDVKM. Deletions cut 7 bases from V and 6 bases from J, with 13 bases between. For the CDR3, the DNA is TGTGCCAGCAAACGCCAGATTGGCGAGCAGTACTTC. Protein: CASKRQIGEQYF.

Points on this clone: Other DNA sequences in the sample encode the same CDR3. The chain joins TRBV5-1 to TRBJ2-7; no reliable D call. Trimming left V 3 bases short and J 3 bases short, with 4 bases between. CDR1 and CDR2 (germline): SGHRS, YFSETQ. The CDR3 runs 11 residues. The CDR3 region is CASSSSYEQYF. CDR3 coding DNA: TGCGCCAGCAGCTCCAGCTACGAGCAGTACTTC.

The CDR3 protein is CASSSPRDRGHNEQFF. As DNA, the CDR3 is TGTGCCAGCAGTTCCCCCCGGGACAGGGGGCACAATGAGCAGTTCTTC. This sequence joins TRBV28 and TRBJ2-1, with 12 bases identical to TRBD1. The ends lost 4 bases at V and 5 bases at J; junction bases unmatched: 6. The CDR3 totals 16 residues. Germline CDR1 reads MDHEN; CDR2 reads SYDVKM. Full variable domain (rest looked up from reference TRBV28 and TRBJ2-1): DVKVTQSSRYLVKRTGEKVFLECVQDMDHENMFWYRQDPGLGLRLIYFSYDVKMKEKGDIPEGYSVSREKKERFSLILESASTNQTSMYLCASSSPRDRGHNEQFFGPGTRLTVL.

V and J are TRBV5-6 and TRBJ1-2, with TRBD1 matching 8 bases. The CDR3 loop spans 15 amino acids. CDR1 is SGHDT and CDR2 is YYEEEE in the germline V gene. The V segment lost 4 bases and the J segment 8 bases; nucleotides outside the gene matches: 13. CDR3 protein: CASSPLGQGEFGYTF. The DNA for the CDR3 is TGTGCCAGCAGCCCGCTCGGACAGGGAGAATTCGGCTACACCTTC.

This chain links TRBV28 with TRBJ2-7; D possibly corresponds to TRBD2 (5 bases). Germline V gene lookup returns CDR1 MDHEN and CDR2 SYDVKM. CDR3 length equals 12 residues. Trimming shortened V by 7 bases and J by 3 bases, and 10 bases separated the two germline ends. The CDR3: CASNKSGYEQYF. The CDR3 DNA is TGTGCCAGCAATAAAAGCGGCTACGAGCAGTACTTC.

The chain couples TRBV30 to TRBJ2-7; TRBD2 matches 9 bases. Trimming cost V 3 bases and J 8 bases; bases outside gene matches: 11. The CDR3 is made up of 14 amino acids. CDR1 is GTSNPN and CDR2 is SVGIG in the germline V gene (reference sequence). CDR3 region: CAWSQGGTSMKQYF. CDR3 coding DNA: TGTGCCTGGAGCCAGGGGGGGACTAGCATGAAGCAGTACTTC.

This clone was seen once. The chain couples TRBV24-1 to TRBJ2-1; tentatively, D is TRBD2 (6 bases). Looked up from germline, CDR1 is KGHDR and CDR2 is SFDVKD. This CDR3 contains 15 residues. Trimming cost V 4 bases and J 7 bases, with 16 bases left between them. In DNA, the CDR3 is TGTGCCACCAGTGACCGGGACTGGTATCGGAATGAGCAGTTCTTC. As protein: CATSDRDWYRNEQFF.

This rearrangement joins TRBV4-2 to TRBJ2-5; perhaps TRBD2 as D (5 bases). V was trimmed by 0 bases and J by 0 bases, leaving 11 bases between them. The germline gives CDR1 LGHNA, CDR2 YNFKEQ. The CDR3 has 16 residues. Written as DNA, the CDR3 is TGTGCCAGCAGCCAAGATAAGCGGACGTACCAAGAGACCCAGTACTTC. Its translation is CASSQDKRTYQETQYF.

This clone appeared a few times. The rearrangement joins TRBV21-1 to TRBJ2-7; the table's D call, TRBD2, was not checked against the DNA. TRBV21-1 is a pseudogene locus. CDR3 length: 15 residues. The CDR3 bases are TGTGCCAGCAGCCCATCCGGGACTAGCACCTACGAGCAGTACTTC. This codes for CASSPSGTSTYEQYF.

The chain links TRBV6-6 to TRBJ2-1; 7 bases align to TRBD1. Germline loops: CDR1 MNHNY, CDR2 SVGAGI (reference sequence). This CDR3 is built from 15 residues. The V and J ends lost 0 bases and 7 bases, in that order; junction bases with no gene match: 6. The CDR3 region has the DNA TGTGCCAGCAGTTACTCGAGGGACAGCAGTAATGAGCAGTTCTTC. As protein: CASSYSRDSSNEQFF.

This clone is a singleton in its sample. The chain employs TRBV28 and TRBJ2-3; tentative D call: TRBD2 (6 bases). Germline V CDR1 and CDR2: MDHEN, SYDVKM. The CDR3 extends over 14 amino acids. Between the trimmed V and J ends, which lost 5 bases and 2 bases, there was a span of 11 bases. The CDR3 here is CASSNQRATDTQYF. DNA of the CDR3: TGTGCCAGCAGTAATCAGCGGGCCACAGATACGCAGTATTTT.

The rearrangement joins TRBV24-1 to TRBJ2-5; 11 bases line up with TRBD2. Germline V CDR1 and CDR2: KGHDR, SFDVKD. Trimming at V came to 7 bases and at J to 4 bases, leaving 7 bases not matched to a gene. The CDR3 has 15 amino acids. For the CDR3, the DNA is TGTGCCACCAGCGCGACTAGCGGGACTGGAGAGACCCAGTACTTC. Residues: CATSATSGTGETQYF.

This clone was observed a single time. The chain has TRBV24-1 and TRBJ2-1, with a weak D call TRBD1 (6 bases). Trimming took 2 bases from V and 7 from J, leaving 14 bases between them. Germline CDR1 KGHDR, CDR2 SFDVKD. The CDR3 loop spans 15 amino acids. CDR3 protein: CATSDSQDQGNEQFF. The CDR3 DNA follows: TGTGCCACCAGTGATTCTCAGGATCAGGGGAATGAGCAGTTCTTC.

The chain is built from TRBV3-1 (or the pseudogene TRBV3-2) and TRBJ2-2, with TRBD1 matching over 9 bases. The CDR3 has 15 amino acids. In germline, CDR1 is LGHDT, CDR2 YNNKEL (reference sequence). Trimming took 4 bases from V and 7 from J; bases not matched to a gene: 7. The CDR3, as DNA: TGTGCCAGCAGCCGTACACAGGGGGCGGTCGGGGAGCTGTTTTTT. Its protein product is CASSRTQGAVGELFF.

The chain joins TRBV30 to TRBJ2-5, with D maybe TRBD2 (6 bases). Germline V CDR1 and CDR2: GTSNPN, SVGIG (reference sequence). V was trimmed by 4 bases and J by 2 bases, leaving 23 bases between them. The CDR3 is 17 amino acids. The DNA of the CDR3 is TGTGCCTGGAAAAACCGCCAGGCGGACTATATACAAGAGACCCAGTACTTC. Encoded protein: CAWKNRQADYIQETQYF.